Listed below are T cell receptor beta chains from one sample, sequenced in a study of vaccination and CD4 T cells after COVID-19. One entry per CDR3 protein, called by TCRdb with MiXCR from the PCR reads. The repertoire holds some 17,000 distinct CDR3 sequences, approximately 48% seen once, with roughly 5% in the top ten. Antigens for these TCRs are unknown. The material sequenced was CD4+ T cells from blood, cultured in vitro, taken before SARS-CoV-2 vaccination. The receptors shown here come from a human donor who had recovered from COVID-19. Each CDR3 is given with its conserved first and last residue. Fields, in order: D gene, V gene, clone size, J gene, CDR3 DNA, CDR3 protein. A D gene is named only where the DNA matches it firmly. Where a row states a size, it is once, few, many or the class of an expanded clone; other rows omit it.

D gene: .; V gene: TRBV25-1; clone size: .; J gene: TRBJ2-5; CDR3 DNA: TGTGCCAGCAGTGGACAAATGCTGACCCAGTACTTC; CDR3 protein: CASSGQMLTQYF
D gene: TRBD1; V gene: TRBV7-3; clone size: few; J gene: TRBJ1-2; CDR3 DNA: TGTGCCAGCAGTACGGGACAGGGAAGCGGCTACACCTTC; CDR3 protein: CASSTGQGSGYTF
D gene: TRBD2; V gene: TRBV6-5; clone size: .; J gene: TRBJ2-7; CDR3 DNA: TGTGCCAGCAGTTATACTAGCGACTTCTACGAGCAGTACTTC; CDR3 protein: CASSYTSDFYEQYF
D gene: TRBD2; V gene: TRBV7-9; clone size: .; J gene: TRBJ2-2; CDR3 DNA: TGTGCCAGCAGCGCCCGTAGCGGGGCTCTGATCGGGGAGCTGTTTTTT; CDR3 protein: CASSARSGALIGELFF
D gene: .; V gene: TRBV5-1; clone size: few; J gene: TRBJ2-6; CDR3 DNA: TGCGCCAGCAGCTTGGTCGGGGCCTCTGGGGCCAACGTCCTGACTTTC; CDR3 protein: CASSLVGASGANVLTF
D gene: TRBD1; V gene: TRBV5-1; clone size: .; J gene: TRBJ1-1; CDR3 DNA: TGCGCCAGCAGCTCCGGGACAGGGACCATGAACACTGAAGCTTTCTTT; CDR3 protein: CASSSGTGTMNTEAFF
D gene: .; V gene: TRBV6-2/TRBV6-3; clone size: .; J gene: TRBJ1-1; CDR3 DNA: TGTGCCAGCAGTTGGACCGGGATCGCTGAAGCTTTCTTT; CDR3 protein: CASSWTGIAEAFF
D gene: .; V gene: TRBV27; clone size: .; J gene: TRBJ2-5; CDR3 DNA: TGTGCCAGCAGTCCCCAATTATCTACTAGCCATGGGACCCAGTACTTC; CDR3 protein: CASSPQLSTSHGTQYF
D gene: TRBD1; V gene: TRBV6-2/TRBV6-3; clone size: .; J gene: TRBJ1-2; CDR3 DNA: TGTGCCAGCGGACCAGCGGACAGGGTATGGTATGGCTACACCTTC; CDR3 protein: CASGPADRVWYGYTF
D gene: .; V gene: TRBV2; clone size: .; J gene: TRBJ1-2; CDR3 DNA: TGTGCCAGCAGTGTTGGGGGGCTCGATGGCTACACCTTC; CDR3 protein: CASSVGGLDGYTF
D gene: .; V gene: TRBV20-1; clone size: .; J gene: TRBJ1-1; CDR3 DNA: TGCAGTGCTAGAGATCCGGGGCGCGCTGAAGCTTTCTTT; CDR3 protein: CSARDPGRAEAFF
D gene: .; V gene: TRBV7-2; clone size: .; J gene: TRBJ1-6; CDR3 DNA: TGTGCCAGCAGCTTAGTTTCCAGGGAAAATTCACCCCTCCACTTT; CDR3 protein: CASSLVSRENSPLHF
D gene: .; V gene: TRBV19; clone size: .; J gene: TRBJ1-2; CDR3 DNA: TGTGCCAGTAGTATATCAGGGGTCAATGGCTACACCTTC; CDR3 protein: CASSISGVNGYTF
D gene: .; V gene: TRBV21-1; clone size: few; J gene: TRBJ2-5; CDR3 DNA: TGTGCCAGCAGCACCGTCTTAGGACAGGGTCAAGAGACCCAGTACTTC; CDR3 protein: CASSTVLGQGQETQYF
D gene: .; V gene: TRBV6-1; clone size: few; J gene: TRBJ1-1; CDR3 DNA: TGTGCCGGTCCGGGGGCAGGGAGCACTGAAGCTTTCTTT; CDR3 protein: CAGPGAGSTEAFF
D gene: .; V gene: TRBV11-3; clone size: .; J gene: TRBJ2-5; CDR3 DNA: TGTGCCAGCAGCTTAGACAGGGGGGGAGGCCAAGAGACCCAGTACTTC; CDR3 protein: CASSLDRGGGQETQYF
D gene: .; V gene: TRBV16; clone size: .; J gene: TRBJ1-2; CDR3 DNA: TGTGCCAGCAGCCCGAATGCAGGCAGGGGAATTGGTGGCTACACCTTC; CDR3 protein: CASSPNAGRGIGGYTF
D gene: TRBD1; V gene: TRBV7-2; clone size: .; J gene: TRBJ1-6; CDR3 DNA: TGTGCCAGCAGCCCGGGGACAGGGGGTTCACCCCTCCACTTT; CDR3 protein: CASSPGTGGSPLHF
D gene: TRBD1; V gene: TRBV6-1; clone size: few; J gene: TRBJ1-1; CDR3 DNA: TGTGCCAGCAGTCCCGACAGGGTCCGGAACACTGAAGCTTTCTTT; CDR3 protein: CASSPDRVRNTEAFF
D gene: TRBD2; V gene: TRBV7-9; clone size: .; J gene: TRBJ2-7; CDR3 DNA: TGTGCCAGCAGTCAGAGCGGGAGTGGGCCTTACGAGCAGTACTTC; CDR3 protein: CASSQSGSGPYEQYF
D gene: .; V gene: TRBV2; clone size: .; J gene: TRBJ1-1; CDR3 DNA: TGTGCCAGCAGTTTAAAAGGACAGCCGCACTTT; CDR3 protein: CASSLKGQPHF
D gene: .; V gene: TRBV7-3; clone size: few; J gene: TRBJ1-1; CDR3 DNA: TGTGCCAGCAGCTCTCTGGGGGGGGACACTGAAGCTTTCTTT; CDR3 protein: CASSSLGGDTEAFF
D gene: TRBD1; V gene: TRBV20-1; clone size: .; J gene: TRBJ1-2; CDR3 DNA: TGCAGTGCGGGCAGGGGGACGGGGAACTATGGCTACACCTTC; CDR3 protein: CSAGRGTGNYGYTF
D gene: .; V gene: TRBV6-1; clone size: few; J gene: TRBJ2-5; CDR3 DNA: TGTGCCAGCAGTGAGTGGGGGGATAGACAAGAGACCCAGTACTTC; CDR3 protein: CASSEWGDRQETQYF
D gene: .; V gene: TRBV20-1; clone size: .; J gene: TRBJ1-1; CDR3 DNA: TGCAGTGCCAGAAAGGGTCCCATAAACACTGAAGCTTTCTTT; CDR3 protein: CSARKGPINTEAFF
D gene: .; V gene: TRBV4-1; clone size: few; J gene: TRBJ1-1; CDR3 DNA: TGCGCCAGCAGCCAAGATAGGCGCAGAGTGAACACTGAAGCTTTCTTT; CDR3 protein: CASSQDRRRVNTEAFF
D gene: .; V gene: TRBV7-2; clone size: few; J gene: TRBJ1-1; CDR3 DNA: TGTGCCAGCAGCTTAGACGCTAACACTGAAGCTTTCTTT; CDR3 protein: CASSLDANTEAFF
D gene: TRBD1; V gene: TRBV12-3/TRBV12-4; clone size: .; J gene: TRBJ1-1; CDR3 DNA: TGTGCCAGCAGTTCTCCCGGGACAGGGTTCCTCACTGAAGCTTTCTTT; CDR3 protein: CASSSPGTGFLTEAFF
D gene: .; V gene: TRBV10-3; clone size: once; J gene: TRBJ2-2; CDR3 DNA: TGTGCCATCAGTGAGTCGGGGGCCGGGGAGCTGTTTTTT; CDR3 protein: CAISESGAGELFF
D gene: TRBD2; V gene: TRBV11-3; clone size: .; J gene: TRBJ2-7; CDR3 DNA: TGTGCCAGCAGCTCAGATAGCGGGAGCCTTTACGAGCAGTACTTC; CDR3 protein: CASSSDSGSLYEQYF
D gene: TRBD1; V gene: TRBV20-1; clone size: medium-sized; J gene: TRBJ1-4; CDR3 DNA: TGCAGTGCTAGTCCCTCAGGGGGCGCCGGTGAAAAACTGTTTTTT; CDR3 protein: CSASPSGGAGEKLFF
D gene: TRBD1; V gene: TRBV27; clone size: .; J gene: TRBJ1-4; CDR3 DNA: TGTGCCAGCAGCCCTCGACAGGGTACTAATGAAAAACTGTTTTTT; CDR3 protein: CASSPRQGTNEKLFF
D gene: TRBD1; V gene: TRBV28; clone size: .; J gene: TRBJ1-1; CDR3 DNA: TGTGCCAGCAGTCCCAACGGACAGGGACCTGAAGCTTTCTTT; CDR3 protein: CASSPNGQGPEAFF
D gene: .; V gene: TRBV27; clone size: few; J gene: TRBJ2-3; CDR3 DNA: TGTGCCAGCAGAGAAGGCTATACGCAGTATTTT; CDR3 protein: CASREGYTQYF
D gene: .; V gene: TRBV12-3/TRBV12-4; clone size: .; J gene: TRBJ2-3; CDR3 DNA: TGTGCCAGCAGTCCCACCCCGGGGACGCGCAGTACGCAGTATTTT; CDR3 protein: CASSPTPGTRSTQYF